The 30 T cell receptor beta chains below all came from one sample that was sequenced in a study of CXCR4 blockade with PD-1 therapy in pancreatic cancer. The method was immunoSEQ multiplex PCR; TCRdb's version includes in-frame clones alone and lacks a portion of them. The data show about 2,700 clones, with roughly 38% seen just once and 25% to 30% held by the top ten. Material for sequencing was tumor tissue. These receptors were obtained from a human donor with pancreatic ductal adenocarcinoma.

This clone has a handful of counts. The chain joins TRBV7-6 to TRBJ2-7; the D gene could be TRBD1 or TRBD2 (5 bases each). V lost 5 bases and J lost 1, with 15 bases in between. CDR1 SGHVS and CDR2 FNYEAQ come from the germline V gene. This CDR3 is 15 amino acids long. The CDR3 loop reads CASSQTGTSSYEQYF. CDR3 DNA sequence: TGTGCCAGCAGCCAAACCGGGACCTCATCCTACGAGCAGTACTTC.

This chain links TRBV30 with TRBJ1-1; D gene uncertain. CDR3 length: 13 amino acids. The V end was cut by 0 bases, the J end by 4 bases, with 9 bases between. Germline values: CDR1 GTSNPN, CDR2 SVGIG (reference sequence). The CDR3 nucleotides read TGTGCCTGGAGTGTGATTTGGAGCACTGAAGCTTTCTTT. It translates to CAWSVIWSTEAFF. Together with reference TRBV30 and TRBJ1-1, the CDR3 gives the full variable domain: SQTIHQWPATLVQPVGSPLSLECTVEGTSNPNLYWYRQAAGRGLQLLFYSVGIGQISSEVPQNLSASRPQDRQFILSSKKLLLSDSGFYLCAWSVIWSTEAFFGQGTRLTVV.

The J gene is TRBJ1-3, the V gene TRBV15; D is unresolved. The V gene's germline CDR1 is LNHNV and CDR2 YYDKDF (reference sequence). Trimming cost V 1 base and J 0 bases, with 7 bases left between them. The CDR3 runs 15 residues. CDR3 DNA sequence: TGTGCCACCAGCAGAGGAAGAAGCTCTGGAAACACCATATATTTT. It translates to CATSRGRSSGNTIYF.

This chain uses TRBV10-2 with TRBJ2-3; D is possibly TRBD2 (5 bases). Germline V gene sequence: CDR1 WSHSY, CDR2 SAAADI. The V and J ends lost 7 bases and 1 base respectively, with 9 bases between them. The CDR3 sequence is 13 residues long. The CDR3 bases are TGCGCCAGCATGATCGGGGGCACAGATACGCAGTATTTT. This sequence encodes CASMIGGTDTQYF.

V gene TRBV30 combines with J gene TRBJ2-6, with D perhaps assigned TRBD1 or TRBD2 (5 bases each). Per the germline V gene, CDR1 is GTSNPN and CDR2 is SVGIG (reference sequence). This CDR3 is 15 amino acids long. V was clipped by 3 bases and J by 4 bases, with 13 bases between them. CDR3 residues: CAWSLFGTGANVLTF. The CDR3 bases are TGTGCCTGGAGCCTTTTTGGGACCGGGGCCAACGTCCTGACTTTC.

The rearrangement joins TRBV28 to TRBJ1-2; D unresolved. CDR1 is MDHEN and CDR2 is SYDVKM in the germline V gene. V lost 4 bases, J lost 10 bases, and 13 bases lay in between. The CDR3 covers 12 residues. The CDR3 loop is CASSSPTELYTF. The DNA for the CDR3 is TGTGCCAGCAGTTCCCCTACAGAACTCTACACCTTC.

This clone showed up just once. The chain carries TRBV28 and TRBJ2-7; D ambiguous. Germline-derived CDR1 and CDR2 are MDHEN and SYDVKM. V lost 2 bases to trimming and J lost 6 bases, with 14 bases between them. This CDR3 comprises 14 residues. The CDR3 here is CASSLVGTPVEQYF. The CDR3 region has the DNA TGTGCCAGCAGTTTAGTGGGTACCCCGGTCGAGCAGTACTTC.

This clone was seen a handful of times. The rearrangement uses TRBV11-3 and TRBJ2-1, with 8 bases fitting TRBD2. This CDR3 is 14 amino acids long. Germline V CDR1 and CDR2: SGHNT, YENEEA. J gave up 5 bases and V 5 bases, and 5 bases lay outside the gene matches. The CDR3 region is CASSLGGADNEQFF. CDR3 bases: TGTGCCAGCAGCCTCGGGGGGGCAGACAATGAGCAGTTCTTC.

This rearrangement joins TRBV14 to TRBJ1-4; D call uncertain. The length of the CDR3 is 17 residues. The germline V gene encodes CDR1 SGHDN and CDR2 FVKESK. Deletions cut 2 bases from V and 5 bases from J, with 18 bases between. This CDR3 is CASSQSRVARRNEKLFF. The CDR3 region has the DNA TGTGCCAGCAGCCAAAGTCGGGTGGCCAGACGAAATGAAAAACTGTTTTTT.

The chain uses TRBV28 and TRBJ1-6, with 8 bases fitting TRBD1. This CDR3 contains 15 residues. The germline gives CDR1 MDHEN, CDR2 SYDVKM. J gave up 9 bases and V 10 bases, and 14 bases lay outside the gene matches. This CDR3 reads CATPGQDDLGSPLHF. The CDR3 region has the DNA TGTGCCACCCCGGGACAGGACGATTTGGGTTCACCCCTCCACTTT.

The J gene is TRBJ1-6, the V gene TRBV18; tentative D call: TRBD1 (6 bases). V lost 6 bases to trimming and J lost 7 bases, with 13 bases between them. Germline CDR1 reads KGHSH; CDR2 reads LQKENI. This CDR3 contains 14 residues. DNA for the CDR3: TGTGCCAGCTCTATCAAAGGGGGAAATTCACCCCTCCACTTT. Amino acid sequence: CASSIKGGNSPLHF.

The chain joins TRBV11-3 to TRBJ2-2; TRBD1 is a possible D gene (7 bases). Deletions cut 4 bases from V and 4 bases from J, with 10 bases between. The CDR3 extends over 14 amino acids. In germline, CDR1 is SGHNT, CDR2 YENEEA. The CDR3 spells CASSSRGATGELFF. CDR3 bases: TGTGCCAGCAGCTCCAGGGGGGCCACCGGGGAGCTGTTTTTT.

This clone showed up just a few times. The chain couples TRBV4-1 to TRBJ2-2; D is undetermined. This CDR3 has 15 residues. Germline CDR1 reads MGHRA; CDR2 reads YSYEKL. Trimming removed 4 bases from V and 2 bases from J, with 11 bases in between. The CDR3 reads CASSLQVTNTGELFF. The DNA for the CDR3 is TGCGCCAGCAGCCTTCAAGTAACTAACACCGGGGAGCTGTTTTTT.

This clone was seen a few times. This chain joins TRBV28 and TRBJ1-4, with D perhaps TRBD1 (6 bases). The CDR3 sequence is 15 residues long. The V and J ends lost 5 bases and 8 bases respectively, with 18 bases between them. The V gene's germline CDR1 is MDHEN and CDR2 SYDVKM. The CDR3 here is CASSNQQGSSEKLFF. The CDR3 bases are TGTGCCAGCAGTAACCAACAGGGATCGAGCGAAAAACTGTTTTTT.

J is TRBJ1-4 and V is TRBV9, with TRBD1 matching 7 bases. There are 15 residues in the CDR3. V lost 3 bases, J lost 3 bases, and 5 bases stayed unmatched. In germline, CDR1 is SGDLS, CDR2 YYNGEE. DNA of the CDR3: TGTGCCAGCAGCGGGCGACAGGGACCTAATGAAAAACTGTTTTTT. This gives the protein CASSGRQGPNEKLFF.

This clone was detected only a few times. The genes are TRBV6-8 and TRBJ2-3; 11 bases agree with TRBD2. The CDR3 is 15 residues long. The V gene end was trimmed by 5 bases and the J gene end by 9 bases; junction bases not matched to a gene: 10. The germline CDR1 and CDR2 sequences are MNHGY and SAAAGT. CDR3 sequence: CASSVSGGEGDTQYF. CDR3 sequence (DNA): TGTGCCAGCAGTGTTAGCGGGGGGGAGGGTGACACGCAGTATTTT.

The CDR3 coding sequence is TGTGCCAGCAGGTCCGTCGGCCTTACGTTTGGCTACACCTTC. Amino acids: CASRSVGLTFGYTF. The V gene is TRBV6-8, the J gene TRBJ1-2; D is undetermined. The CDR3 has 14 amino acids. The germline gives CDR1 MNHGY, CDR2 SAAAGT. V lost 6 bases, J lost 7 bases, and 18 bases lay in between.

This rearrangement joins TRBV19 to TRBJ1-2, with 11 bases identical to TRBD1. The germline gives CDR1 LNHDA, CDR2 SQIVND (reference sequence). With V trimmed by 2 bases and J by 7 bases, 3 bases remained unmatched. The CDR3 totals 14 residues. CDR3 in amino acids: CASSIRTGGTGYTF. In DNA form, the CDR3 reads TGTGCCAGTAGTATAAGGACAGGGGGCACTGGCTACACCTTC.

In this sample, this clone turned up a few times. This chain uses TRBV28 with TRBJ2-3, with a possible D match to TRBD1 (5 bases). V was pared by 6 bases and J by 0 bases, with 13 bases between. This CDR3 spans 15 amino acids. Germline loops: CDR1 MDHEN, CDR2 SYDVKM. This CDR3 reads CASSQGEPSTDTQYF. The CDR3 bases are TGTGCCAGCAGCCAAGGGGAACCTAGCACAGATACGCAGTATTTT.

The J gene is TRBJ2-1, the V gene TRBV11-3; 9 bases align to TRBD1. Looked up from germline, CDR1 is SGHNT and CDR2 is YENEEA. The CDR3 loop spans 15 amino acids. Losses at the gene ends were 5 bases for V and 7 bases for J; bases not matched to a gene: 9. CDR3 sequence reads: CASSARTGVGNEQFF. The CDR3 bases are TGTGCCAGCAGCGCCCGGACAGGGGTTGGGAATGAGCAGTTCTTC.

V and J are TRBV19 and TRBJ2-2, with D possibly matching TRBD1 (5 bases). Germline V gene sequence: CDR1 LNHDA, CDR2 SQIVND (reference sequence). The CDR3 loop spans 15 amino acids. Trimming removed 4 bases from V and 2 bases from J, with 11 bases in between. The CDR3 loop is CASSTPTANTGELFF. The CDR3 region has the DNA TGTGCCAGTAGTACACCGACAGCAAACACCGGGGAGCTGTTTTTT.

By its share, this clone is medium-sized. V gene TRBV12-5 combines with J gene TRBJ1-1; 8 nucleotides match TRBD1. The CDR3 consists of 14 residues. Germline V gene data show CDR1 as LGHNT and CDR2 as FRNRAP. In DNA, the CDR3 is TGTGCCAGCAAAAGTCCGGGACAGGTTACTGAAGCTTTCTTT. Translating it yields CASKSPGQVTEAFF. The complete variable domain, with remaining parts taken from reference TRBV12-5 and TRBJ1-1, reads DARVTQTPRHKVTEMGQEVTMRCQPILGHNTVFWYRQTMMQGLELLAYFRNRAPLDDSGMPKDRFSAEMPDATLATLKIQPSEPRDSAVYFCASKSPGQVTEAFFGQGTRLTVV.

This chain connects TRBV30 to TRBJ1-2, with 8 positions matching TRBD1. The CDR3 sequence is 14 residues long. Trimming cost V 6 bases and J 4 bases; bases outside gene matches: 10. The germline V gene encodes CDR1 GTSNPN and CDR2 SVGIG (reference sequence). CDR3 in DNA: TGTGCCTGTACTCGGACAGGGTTGAGCTATGGCTACACCTTC. Its translation is CACTRTGLSYGYTF.

This clone was detected a few times. The rearrangement uses TRBV4-1 and TRBJ2-1; 11 bases line up with TRBD1. The CDR3 runs to 15 residues. Germline CDR1 MGHRA, CDR2 YSYEKL. Germline trimming cut 1 base from V and 13 bases from J; bases unmatched to any gene: 9. Here the CDR3 DNA reads TGCGCCAGCAGCCAAGCTGGGACAGGGGGTCAGGCCCAGTTCTTC. Protein sequence: CASSQAGTGGQAQFF.

This clone was counted a few times. The junction differs from germline at one of its ends, possibly a read error. The chain has TRBV9 and TRBJ2-5; D is perhaps TRBD1 (6 bases). CDR3 size: 14 residues. CDR1 SGDLS and CDR2 YYNGEE come from the germline V gene. As DNA, the CDR3 is TGTGCCAGCAGTGCGGACAGCCTACAAGAAACCCAGTACTTC. It encodes CASSADSLQETQYF.

V gene TRBV18 combines with J gene TRBJ1-5; D gene uncertain. The CDR3 loop spans 16 amino acids. V shed 2 bases and J shed 7 bases, with 18 bases lying between them. Germline lookup yields CDR1 KGHSH and CDR2 LQKENI. CDR3 DNA: TGTGCCAGCTCACCAATTGCACAAGGTTTTCGGCAGCCCCAGCATTTT. It encodes CASSPIAQGFRQPQHF. Variable domain in full (rest from reference TRBV18 and TRBJ1-5): NAGVMQNPRHLVRRRGQEARLRCSPMKGHSHVYWYRQLPEEGLKFMVYLQKENIIDESGMPKERFSAEFPKEGPSILRIQQVVRGDSAAYFCASSPIAQGFRQPQHFGDGTRLSIL.

The rearrangement links TRBV30 to TRBJ1-1; 8 bases are shared with TRBD1. The CDR3 is 15 residues long. Trimming at V came to 2 bases and at J to 4 bases, leaving 9 bases not matched to a gene. Germline loops: CDR1 GTSNPN, CDR2 SVGIG (reference sequence). This CDR3 reads CAWSQRTGWGTEAFF. In nucleotides, the CDR3 is TGTGCCTGGAGTCAAAGGACAGGGTGGGGCACTGAAGCTTTCTTT. The complete variable domain, with remaining parts taken from reference TRBV30 and TRBJ1-1, reads SQTIHQWPATLVQPVGSPLSLECTVEGTSNPNLYWYRQAAGRGLQLLFYSVGIGQISSEVPQNLSASRPQDRQFILSSKKLLLSDSGFYLCAWSQRTGWGTEAFFGQGTRLTVV.

The J gene is TRBJ2-3, the V gene TRBV6-8; perhaps TRBD2 as D (6 bases). This CDR3 is built from 16 residues. V was trimmed by 6 bases and J by 0 bases, leaving 16 bases between them. Germline CDR1 and CDR2: MNHGY and SAAAGT. The CDR3: CASSGRDFASTDTQYF. The CDR3 DNA is TGTGCCAGCAGCGGCCGGGACTTCGCTAGCACAGATACGCAGTATTTT.

This clone was detected only a few times. The chain joins TRBV6-8 to TRBJ1-6; D is unresolved. The V and J ends lost 5 bases and 0 bases respectively, with 11 bases between them. Germline V gene sequence: CDR1 MNHGY, CDR2 SAAAGT. This CDR3 has 16 amino acids. The CDR3 nucleotides are TGTGCCAGCAGTCTCCTAGGGAGCTCCTATAATTCACCCCTCCACTTT. Protein sequence: CASSLLGSSYNSPLHF.

The chain joins TRBV14 to TRBJ2-7; tentatively, D is TRBD2 (5 bases). The CDR3 sequence is 14 residues long. V lost 5 bases, J lost 6 bases, and 17 bases lay in between. Germline V gene sequence: CDR1 SGHDN, CDR2 FVKESK. This CDR3 is CASSFFGVWGEQYF. CDR3 bases: TGTGCCAGCAGCTTTTTCGGGGTCTGGGGCGAGCAGTACTTC.